This T cell receptor (beta chain) emerged from a study of cytomegalovirus exposure and HLA in healthy donors. Study results and caveats: Most subjects' HLA-A and HLA-B alleles were reportedly predicted from TCR beta sequences. There was a cluster of highly shared sequence variants that was likely a sequencing artifact.

A multiplex PCR was run with 60 Vbeta primers and 13 Jbeta primers. The method was immunoSEQ multiplex PCR; TCRdb's version includes in-frame clones alone and lacks a portion of them. The data show about 160,000 clones, more than 70% seen once. The CDR3 contains 14 residues. Per the germline V gene, CDR1 is SGHRS and CDR2 is YFSETQ. The V gene lost 0 bases and the J gene lost 7 bases, with 13 bases spanning the gap. Nominally healthy donors provided the samples, though records likely missed some immune exposures. In its sample, this clone was seen once. Its antigen remains unknown. This chain joins TRBV5-1 and TRBJ1-2; no definite D call. This clonotype was sampled from a man aged 25 to 40 in good health and CMV-seronegative. The sequencing input was PBMCs. Written as DNA, the CDR3 is TGCGCCAGCAGCTTGGAGTTAAGTATGGCTGGCTACACCTTC. This encodes CASSLELSMAGYTF.